This T cell receptor (beta chain) was found in a study of early stage breast cancer tumors. Enough DNA from normal breast tissue often took about 100-320 mg. Germline values: CDR1 SGHTA, CDR2 FQGNSA. V dropped 2 bases and J dropped 2 bases, with 13 bases sitting between them. This CDR3 is built from 16 residues. This clone was counted once. Blood replicates held 0.5 ug DNA, tumor or normal breast about 1.5 ug, two each. Libraries were prepared by immunoSEQ multiplex PCR; TCRdb keeps only in-frame clonotypes and omits some of them. The sample lists about 8,400 clones; around 77% were seen once. The origin of this receptor is a person in their sixties or seventies with breast cancer. The sequenced sample was normal breast tissue next to the tumor. V usage is TRBV7-2 and J usage is TRBJ1-3; D is uncertain. The DNA for the CDR3 is TGTGCCAGCAGCTTAAATCATCCTCGGGCTGGAAACACCATATATTTT. Amino acid sequence: CASSLNHPRAGNTIYF.